The 30 T cell receptor beta chains given below trace back to one sample, sequenced in a study of identical twins. One entry per CDR3 protein, called by TCRdb with MiXCR from the 5' RACE reads. The sample has some 710,000 distinct CDR3 sequences, roughly 6% seen once; the top ten hold 1.5% to 2%. Sequencing was performed on naive T cells sorted from blood. All receptors derive from a man between 18 and 29 years old in good health.

This rearrangement joins TRBV7-3 to TRBJ2-1, with a tentative D call TRBD1 (5 bases). Germline-derived CDR1 and CDR2 are SGHTA and FQGTGA. The CDR3 consists of 15 residues. Between the trimmed V and J ends, which lost 2 bases and 8 bases, there was a span of 16 bases. CDR3 coding DNA: TGTGCCAGCAGCTTATCCGGACAACTACAATATGAGCAGTTCTTC. As protein: CASSLSGQLQYEQFF.

This clonotype was counted between two and nine times. This sequence joins TRBV19 and TRBJ1-1; D call uncertain. Looked up from germline, CDR1 is LNHDA and CDR2 is SQIVND (reference sequence). The V end was cut by 5 bases, the J end by 4 bases, with 11 bases between. The length of the CDR3 is 13 residues. CDR3 coding DNA: TGTGCCAGTAGTCCTCGGAGGAGCACTGAAGCTTTCTTT. It specifies CASSPRRSTEAFF.

This clonotype was counted a few times. The chain uses TRBV5-6 and TRBJ1-5; a weak D match, TRBD1 (6 bases). The CDR3 length is 16 residues. Deletions cut 0 bases from V and 2 bases from J, with 12 bases between. Per the germline V gene, CDR1 is SGHDT and CDR2 is YYEEEE. This CDR3 reads CASSLEAGAGNQPQHF. CDR3 coding DNA: TGTGCCAGCAGCTTGGAGGCAGGGGCGGGCAATCAGCCCCAGCATTTT.

The sample holds many counts of this clonotype. The chain combines TRBV7-2 with TRBJ1-3, with D maybe TRBD1 (6 bases). The CDR3 runs 15 residues. Germline loops: CDR1 SGHTA, CDR2 FQGNSA. V was clipped by 6 bases and J by 0 bases, with 12 bases between them. CDR3 sequence reads: CASSHTGPSGNTIYF. CDR3 DNA sequence: TGTGCCAGCAGTCACACAGGGCCCTCTGGAAACACCATATATTTT. Looking up the rest from reference TRBV7-2 and TRBJ1-3 gives the full variable domain: GAGVSQSPSNKVTEKGKDVELRCDPISGHTALYWYRQSLGQGLEFLIYFQGNSAPDKSGLPSDRFSAERTGGSVSTLTIQRTQQEDSAVYLCASSHTGPSGNTIYFGEGSWLTVV.

This clonotype was recorded a few times. V usage is TRBV10-3 and J usage is TRBJ1-6; D call uncertain. The CDR3 totals 16 residues. V gave up 3 bases and J gave up 9 bases, with 18 bases separating them. Germline V gene sequence: CDR1 ENHRY, CDR2 SYGVKD. The CDR3 reads CAISDPTGLGGSPLHF. CDR3 nucleotides: TGTGCCATCAGTGATCCCACCGGACTTGGCGGTTCACCCCTCCACTTT.

This clonotype was detected only a few times. J is TRBJ2-6 and V is TRBV5-1; D remains unclear. The CDR3 spans 17 residues. V lost 1 base to trimming and J lost 0 bases, with 11 bases between them. Germline assignment: CDR1 SGHRS and CDR2 YFSETQ. In nucleotides, the CDR3 is TGCGCCAGCAGCTTGATTCCGTCCGGCTCTGGGGCCAACGTCCTGACTTTC. It translates to CASSLIPSGSGANVLTF.

This clonotype was seen at least ten times. CDR3 nucleotide sequence: TGTGCCAGCAGTTACCCCCAGAAGAGAGCGAACACCGGGGAGCTGTTTTTT. It specifies CASSYPQKRANTGELFF. V usage is TRBV6-2 or TRBV6-3 and J usage is TRBJ2-2; D gene uncertain. Germline V gene lookup returns CDR1 MNHEY and CDR2 SVGEGT. The CDR3 sequence is 17 residues long. Deletions cut 2 bases from V and 0 bases from J, with 13 bases between.

J is TRBJ2-7 and V is TRBV18; D uncertain. The V gene lost 3 bases and the J gene lost 0 bases, with 9 bases spanning the gap. Per germline, CDR1 KGHSH and CDR2 LQKENI. The CDR3 extends over 14 amino acids. The chain's CDR3 is CASSPTPNSYEQYV. The DNA of the CDR3 is TGTGCCAGCTCACCGACACCGAACTCCTACGAGCAGTACGTC.

V usage is TRBV29-1 and J usage is TRBJ2-5, with TRBD2 matching over 7 bases. CDR3 length: 14 amino acids. CDR1 SQVTM and CDR2 ANQGSEA come from the germline V gene. V lost 4 bases and J lost 5; bases outside the gene matches: 10. CDR3 coding DNA: TGCAGCGTTGTCCTCCCTAGCGGTATGGAGACCCAGTACTTC. Translated: CSVVLPSGMETQYF.

This clonotype was seen many times. J is TRBJ1-2 and V is TRBV5-1; D uncertain. CDR3 length equals 12 residues. V was clipped by 4 bases and J by 6 bases, with 10 bases between them. CDR1 and CDR2 from the germline V gene are SGHRS and YFSETQ. In nucleotides, the CDR3 is TGCGCCAGCAGCCTTGTTGGGGATGGCTACACCTTC. This codes for CASSLVGDGYTF.

This clonotype has at least ten counts. The chain couples TRBV6-6 to TRBJ2-5, with 7 positions matching TRBD1. V lost 4 bases to trimming and J lost 4 bases; unmatched junction nucleotides: 3. The CDR3 extends over 13 amino acids. From germline, CDR1 is MNHNY and CDR2 SVGAGI (reference sequence). The CDR3 sequence: CASSSRQGETQYF. CDR3 DNA sequence: TGTGCCAGCAGTTCCCGACAGGGAGAGACCCAGTACTTC.

This clonotype was seen repeatedly, ten times or more. The gene calls are TRBV7-6 and TRBJ2-5; the D call may be TRBD1 or TRBD2 (6 bases each). V was shortened by 7 bases and J by 5 bases, with 14 bases between the two germline ends. The CDR3 sequence is 13 residues long. Germline assignment: CDR1 SGHVS and CDR2 FNYEAQ. The CDR3: CASTKLGGETQYF. The CDR3 nucleotides read TGTGCCAGCACCAAGTTAGGGGGGGAGACCCAGTACTTC.

This clonotype was counted only a few times. The CDR3 sequence is CASSYGKNQPQHF. In DNA, the CDR3 is TGTGCCAGCAGTTACGGGAAAAATCAGCCCCAGCATTTT. The V call is TRBV6-5, the J call TRBJ1-5; D unclear. CDR3 length equals 13 residues. CDR1 MNHEY and CDR2 SVGAGI come from the germline V gene. Trimming removed 2 bases at V and 4 bases at J, with 6 bases between.

The V and J genes are TRBV14 and TRBJ2-1; D remains ambiguous. The germline V and J ends were trimmed by 3 bases and 6 bases, with 9 bases remaining between them. Germline V gene sequence: CDR1 SGHDN, CDR2 FVKESK. The CDR3 sequence is 13 residues long. The CDR3 reads CASSQVGPNEQFF. For the CDR3, the DNA is TGTGCCAGCAGCCAGGTAGGACCCAATGAGCAGTTCTTC.

This clonotype appeared many times. This chain joins TRBV6-6 and TRBJ1-1; D is possibly TRBD1 (5 bases). CDR1 and CDR2 (germline): MNHNY, SVGAGI (reference sequence). CDR3 length: 13 amino acids. Trimming stripped 6 bases from V and 3 bases from J, with 11 bases between. As DNA, the CDR3 is TGTGCCAGCAGGTGGGGGGGGGACACTGAAGCTTTCTTT. It specifies CASRWGGDTEAFF.

This clonotype was recorded many times. This chain connects TRBV5-6 to TRBJ2-2; 10 bases line up with TRBD2. Germline V lookup: CDR1 SGHDT, CDR2 YYEEEE. The ends lost 5 bases at V and 4 bases at J; junction bases unmatched: 2. This CDR3 has 14 residues. For the CDR3, the DNA is TGTGCCAGCAGTCTAGCGGGAGTCACCGGGGAGCTGTTTTTT. This encodes CASSLAGVTGELFF.

The chain combines TRBV29-1 with TRBJ2-3, with 9 nucleotides matching TRBD1. The CDR3 has 14 residues. Germline V gene lookup returns CDR1 SQVTM and CDR2 ANQGSEA. The ends lost 6 bases at V and 3 bases at J; junction bases unmatched: 7. The CDR3 loop reads CSVRGTGSTDTQYF. As DNA, the CDR3 is TGCAGCGTGCGGGGGACAGGGAGTACAGATACGCAGTATTTT.

At least ten counts were recorded for this clonotype. DNA for the CDR3: TGCAGTGCTTCAGAAAATGAAAAACTGTTTTTT. This translates into CSASENEKLFF. The gene calls are TRBV20-1 and TRBJ1-4, with unresolved D. The CDR3 length is 11 residues. Germline assignment: CDR1 DFQATT and CDR2 SNEGSKA (reference sequence). V was shortened by 5 bases and J by 5 bases, with 6 bases between the two germline ends.

This clonotype was seen many times. The rearrangement uses TRBV29-1 and TRBJ1-1; unclear D gene. Germline lookup yields CDR1 SQVTM and CDR2 ANQGSEA. This CDR3 comprises 13 residues. V dropped 4 bases and J dropped 0 bases, with 9 bases sitting between them. In nucleotides, the CDR3 is TGCAGCGTTGGAGGAGTTATGAACACTGAAGCTTTCTTT. Its protein product is CSVGGVMNTEAFF.

This clonotype has ten or more counts. The gene calls are TRBV29-1 and TRBJ2-5, with unresolved D. CDR1 and CDR2 (germline): SQVTM, ANQGSEA. There are 10 residues in the CDR3. With 4 bases removed from V and 3 bases from J, the gap between germline ends came to 3 bases. In DNA form, the CDR3 reads TGCAGCGTTGCGAAAGAGACCCAGTACTTC. Translated: CSVAKETQYF.

This clonotype occurred a few times. V and J are TRBV5-1 and TRBJ2-1, with TRBD2 identical over 14 bases. Looked up from germline, CDR1 is SGHRS and CDR2 is YFSETQ. This CDR3 contains 16 residues. V lost 5 bases to trimming and J lost 9 bases; unmatched junction nucleotides: 10. The CDR3 DNA follows: TGCGCCAGCAGTCCTCGTCCGGGACTAGCGGGAGCTGAGCAGTTCTTC. It translates to CASSPRPGLAGAEQFF.

This clonotype was seen many times. This rearrangement joins TRBV29-1 to TRBJ2-7, with D unclear. V lost 4 bases, J lost 0 bases, and 7 bases lay in between. Germline CDR1 and CDR2: SQVTM and ANQGSEA. The length of the CDR3 is 12 residues. The CDR3 here is CSVGRSSYEQYF. As DNA, the CDR3 is TGCAGCGTTGGTAGGAGCTCCTACGAGCAGTACTTC.

CDR3 nucleotide sequence: TGTGCCAGCAGCGTTACTAGCGGGAGGACCCACGAGCAGTACTTC. It translates to CASSVTSGRTHEQYF. The chain carries TRBV7-8 and TRBJ2-7, with 12 bases matching TRBD2. The CDR3 is 15 amino acids. V shed 5 bases, J shed 5 bases, and the junction held 7 bases outside the gene matches. Looked up from germline, CDR1 is SGHVS and CDR2 is FQNEAQ.

This rearrangement joins TRBV6-1 to TRBJ2-3, with a possible D match to TRBD2 (5 bases). CDR1 is MNHNS, CDR2 SASEGT, per germline. Trimming cost V 9 bases and J 3 bases, with 13 bases left between them. This CDR3 is built from 13 residues. CDR3: CASLGPGTDTQYF. Written as DNA, the CDR3 is TGTGCCAGTCTAGGTCCGGGGACAGATACGCAGTATTTT.

Ten or more counts support this clonotype. The chain couples TRBV3-1 to TRBJ2-1; D gene unclear. The CDR3 covers 13 residues. The V end lost 0 bases, the J end lost 9 bases, and 9 bases lay between the germline ends. CDR1 and CDR2 from the germline V gene are LGHDT and YNNKEL (reference sequence). Here the CDR3 reads CASSQDLSTEQFF. For the CDR3, the DNA is TGTGCCAGCAGCCAAGACCTATCCACTGAGCAGTTCTTC.

This clonotype has only a few counts. The chain is built from TRBV28 and TRBJ2-7; D may correspond to TRBD1 or TRBD2 (6 bases each). Germline V gene lookup returns CDR1 MDHEN and CDR2 SYDVKM. The length of the CDR3 is 14 residues. V was trimmed by 4 bases and J by 2 bases, leaving 12 bases between them. Written as DNA, the CDR3 is TGTGCCAGCAGTTCTCGGAGGGGGACCTACGAGCAGTACTTC. Translating gives CASSSRRGTYEQYF.

This clonotype was seen more than once but under ten times. The CDR3: CASSQGPGSYEQYF. The CDR3 DNA is TGCGCCAGCAGCCAAGGTCCGGGATCCTACGAGCAGTACTTC. This chain joins TRBV4-3 and TRBJ2-7; weak D call: TRBD2 (5 bases). Trimming shortened V by 1 base and J by 1 base, and 8 bases separated the two germline ends. The length of the CDR3 is 14 residues. CDR1 LGHNA and CDR2 YSLEER come from the germline V gene.

This clonotype was counted between two and nine times. J is TRBJ2-3 and V is TRBV28; D not resolved. Trimming left V 4 bases short and J 1 base short, with 9 bases between. The germline V gene encodes CDR1 MDHEN and CDR2 SYDVKM. This CDR3 has 14 amino acids. The CDR3 here is CASSYTEGTDTQYF. CDR3 DNA sequence: TGTGCCAGCAGTTATACCGAAGGCACAGATACGCAGTATTTT.

This clonotype came up a few times. This chain links TRBV6-1 with TRBJ1-1; tentative D call: TRBD1 (5 bases). This CDR3 has 17 amino acids. V gave up 6 bases and J gave up 4 bases, with 24 bases separating them. Germline CDR1 is MNHNS and CDR2 is SASEGT. CDR3 in amino acids: CASRQDPGRVMATEAFF. CDR3 sequence (DNA): TGTGCCAGCAGACAAGACCCGGGCAGGGTTATGGCCACTGAAGCTTTCTTT.

This clonotype was recorded at least ten times. The rearrangement uses TRBV12-3 or TRBV12-4 and TRBJ2-1; 8 positions agree with TRBD1. V trimming: 4 bases; J trimming: 5 bases; junction bases outside the gene matches: 1. There are 13 residues in the CDR3. CDR3 loop: CASSSGQDNEQFF. Written as DNA, the CDR3 is TGTGCCAGCAGTTCGGGACAGGACAATGAGCAGTTCTTC.